A single sample gave rise to the 28 T cell receptor beta chains below, sequenced in a study of blood T cell repertoires in COVID-19. TCRdb keeps only in-frame clones here, not all; method: immunoSEQ multiplex PCR. The data hold 190,000 or so clones, with approximately 87% observed a single time. The sequenced sample was peripheral blood. Every receptor here comes from a man aged 55-75 years who had recovered from COVID-19.

The rearrangement links TRBV6-2 or TRBV6-3 to TRBJ1-1; perhaps TRBD1 as D (5 bases). Trimming pared 6 bases from V and 0 bases from J, leaving 11 bases between. Germline V gene sequence: CDR1 MNHEY, CDR2 SVGEGT. The CDR3 is 14 amino acids. The CDR3 is CASSSDSLNTEAFF. CDR3 bases: TGTGCCAGCAGCTCCGACAGCCTGAACACTGAAGCTTTCTTT.

The rearrangement links TRBV9 to TRBJ2-1; tentative D call: TRBD2 (6 bases). V lost 4 bases and J lost 7, with 12 bases in between. CDR3 length: 13 amino acids. Germline CDR1 and CDR2: SGDLS and YYNGEE. CDR3 sequence reads: CASSLTSTNEQFF. CDR3 DNA: TGTGCCAGCAGCCTAACTAGCACTAATGAGCAGTTCTTC.

This chain links TRBV4-1 with TRBJ1-5; D gene ambiguous. The V gene's germline CDR1 is MGHRA and CDR2 YSYEKL. Trimming cost V 0 bases and J 7 bases, with 10 bases left between them. The CDR3 extends over 14 amino acids. CDR3 loop: CASSQDTGGQPQHF. The CDR3 DNA is TGCGCCAGCAGCCAAGATACCGGCGGGCAGCCCCAGCATTTT.

In this sample, this clone turned up a few times. The chain has TRBV27 and TRBJ2-3; D possibly corresponds to TRBD1 (6 bases). CDR1 is MNHEY and CDR2 is SMNVEV in the germline V gene (reference sequence). V dropped 4 bases and J dropped 0 bases, with 26 bases sitting between them. The length of the CDR3 is 20 residues. This chain's CDR3 is CASSYGIGQTSAASTDTQYF. The CDR3 nucleotides read TGTGCCAGCAGTTATGGCATAGGACAGACATCAGCCGCTAGCACAGATACGCAGTATTTT.

The chain is built from TRBV6-6 and TRBJ1-5; 7 bases agree with TRBD1. Germline CDR1 MNHNY, CDR2 SVGAGI (reference sequence). The CDR3 is made up of 15 amino acids. The J segment lost 3 bases and the V segment lost 2 bases, leaving 4 bases of the junction unmatched. The CDR3 protein is CASSYGTAINQPQHF. The CDR3 DNA reads TGTGCCAGCAGTTACGGGACAGCTATCAATCAGCCCCAGCATTTT.

The rearrangement joins TRBV7-3 to TRBJ2-5; D is perhaps TRBD2 (5 bases). CDR1 SGHTA and CDR2 FQGTGA come from the germline V gene. V was clipped by 5 bases and J by 5 bases, with 15 bases between them. The CDR3 extends over 14 amino acids. CDR3 coding DNA: TGTGCCAGCAGCCCCCAGTCTAGCTATGAGACCCAGTACTTC. Protein: CASSPQSSYETQYF.

The gene calls are TRBV5-1 and TRBJ1-1, with D possibly matching TRBD1 (6 bases). The CDR3 loop spans 13 amino acids. Between the trimmed V and J ends, which lost 4 bases and 5 bases, there was a span of 12 bases. Germline CDR1 reads SGHRS; CDR2 reads YFSETQ. The CDR3 spells CASSTQDRTEAFF. CDR3 nucleotide sequence: TGCGCCAGCAGCACCCAGGACAGAACTGAAGCTTTCTTT. The full variable domain, rest sourced from reference TRBV5-1 and TRBJ1-1, is KAGVTQTPRYLIKTRGQQVTLSCSPISGHRSVSWYQQTPGQGLQFLFEYFSETQRNKGNFPGRFSGRQFSNSRSEMNVSTLELGDSALYLCASSTQDRTEAFFGQGTRLTVV.

The V and J genes are TRBV28 and TRBJ1-2; no clear D gene. Germline CDR1 reads MDHEN; CDR2 reads SYDVKM. V shed 6 bases and J shed 6 bases, with 17 bases lying between them. The CDR3 loop spans 14 amino acids. The CDR3 reads CASRSVPLVDGYTF. CDR3 nucleotide sequence: TGTGCCAGCAGGAGTGTGCCTCTTGTGGATGGCTACACCTTC.

Only one count was recorded for this clone. V usage is TRBV27 and J usage is TRBJ2-4, with 7 bases aligning to TRBD1. Per germline, CDR1 MNHEY and CDR2 SMNVEV (reference sequence). The junction had 5 bases not matched to a gene; V was cut back by 0 bases and J by 0 bases. CDR3 length: 17 residues. The CDR3 bases are TGTGCCAGCAGTTTATCAGGGACAGTGCCAGCCAAAAACATTCAGTACTTC. Translating it yields CASSLSGTVPAKNIQYF.

This clone appeared a single time. V usage is TRBV28 and J usage is TRBJ1-4; no firm D call. V dropped 9 bases and J dropped 0 bases, with 11 bases sitting between them. The germline V gene has CDR1 MDHEN and CDR2 SYDVKM. The CDR3 has 14 residues. The CDR3 sequence is CASNRVATNEKLFF. As DNA, the CDR3 is TGTGCCAGTAACCGCGTTGCAACTAATGAAAAACTGTTTTTT.

The chain couples TRBV30 to TRBJ1-4; TRBD1 agrees at 7 bases. The CDR3 length is 16 residues. Germline V lookup: CDR1 GTSNPN, CDR2 SVGIG (reference sequence). The J segment lost 3 bases and the V segment lost 2 bases, leaving 9 bases of the junction unmatched. CDR3 amino acids: CAWSLQGTGANEKLFF. The CDR3 DNA sequence: TGTGCCTGGAGTCTACAGGGGACGGGCGCTAATGAAAAACTGTTTTTT.

V usage is TRBV6-6 and J usage is TRBJ2-6; TRBD1 might be the D (5 bases). V gave up 5 bases and J gave up 0 bases, with 14 bases separating them. Looked up from germline, CDR1 is MNHNY and CDR2 is SVGAGI (reference sequence). The CDR3 runs to 17 residues. The CDR3 DNA reads TGTGCCAGCAGTCGATTCGAACAGGCCTCTGGGGCCAACGTCCTGACTTTC. Amino acids: CASSRFEQASGANVLTF.

The V and J genes are TRBV11-2 and TRBJ2-1, with TRBD2 matching over 12 bases. The length of the CDR3 is 14 residues. CDR1 SGHAT and CDR2 FQNNGV come from the germline V gene. The CDR3 bases are TGTCGCCCGAAAGGACTAGCGGGAAACAATGAGCAGTTCTTC. It encodes CRPKGLAGNNEQFF.

A few counts support this clone. This chain joins TRBV5-4 and TRBJ2-7; 7 bases map to TRBD2. Germline values: CDR1 SGHNT, CDR2 YYREEE (reference sequence). J was trimmed by 3 bases and V by 4 bases; bases with no gene match: 4. There are 13 residues in the CDR3. The DNA of the CDR3 is TGTGCCAGCAGCACGGGGGGAGGCTACGAGCAGTACTTC. This translates into CASSTGGGYEQYF. The whole variable domain, filled in from reference TRBV5-4 and TRBJ2-7, reads ETGVTQSPTHLIKTRGQQVTLRCSSQSGHNTVSWYQQALGQGPQFIFQYYREEENGRGNFPPRFSGLQFPNYSSELNVNALELDDSALYLCASSTGGGYEQYFGPGTRLTVT.

The rearrangement joins TRBV6-2 or TRBV6-3 to TRBJ2-7; D remains unclear. The CDR3 is 12 amino acids. The germline V gene encodes CDR1 MNHEY and CDR2 SVGEGT. Deletions cut 5 bases from V and 0 bases from J, with 5 bases between. CDR3 in amino acids: CASSPVSYEQYF. The CDR3 nucleotides are TGTGCCAGCAGTCCCGTCTCCTACGAGCAGTACTTC.

The chain employs TRBV11-2 and TRBJ2-7, with TRBD2 as a possible D gene (5 bases). Trimming removed 10 bases from V and 5 bases from J, with 18 bases in between. This CDR3 contains 13 residues. Germline V gene sequence: CDR1 SGHAT, CDR2 FQNNGV. The CDR3 loop reads CATGLGVNNEQYF. CDR3 in DNA: TGTGCCACCGGACTCGGGGTTAACAACGAGCAGTACTTC.

V usage is TRBV6-5 and J usage is TRBJ2-7, with 15 bases fitting TRBD2. This CDR3 is built from 14 residues. J lost 6 bases, V lost 6 bases, and 3 bases had no gene match. Germline V gives CDR1 MNHEY, CDR2 SVGAGI. As DNA, the CDR3 is TGTGCCAGCAGCGGACTAGCGGGAGGGGGCGAGCAGTACTTC. Protein: CASSGLAGGGEQYF.

This clone was seen just once. The gene calls are TRBV5-6 and TRBJ1-2; no clear D. Germline-derived CDR1 and CDR2 are SGHDT and YYEEEE. Deletions cut 0 bases from V and 1 base from J, with 7 bases between. The CDR3 length is 14 residues. The CDR3 reads CASSLVTLNYGYTF. In DNA form, the CDR3 reads TGTGCCAGCAGCTTGGTTACTCTTAACTATGGCTACACCTTC.

J is TRBJ2-2 and V is TRBV2; unclear D gene. Germline CDR1 is SNHLY and CDR2 is FYNNEI. Trimming left V 0 bases short and J 6 bases short, with 14 bases between. The CDR3 loop spans 16 amino acids. CDR3 in amino acids: CASSEALIGKAGELFF. CDR3 in DNA: TGTGCCAGCAGTGAAGCGCTGATTGGCAAAGCCGGGGAGCTGTTTTTT.

The chain has TRBV19 and TRBJ1-1, with D uncertain. The CDR3 totals 16 residues. The V and J ends lost 3 bases and 1 base respectively, with 15 bases between them. Germline loops: CDR1 LNHDA, CDR2 SQIVND (reference sequence). The CDR3 reads CASSMAGSSGNTEAFF. As DNA, the CDR3 is TGTGCCAGTAGTATGGCGGGCAGTTCGGGGAACACTGAAGCTTTCTTT.

This clone was seen just once. The CDR3 DNA reads as TGTGCCAGCAGCCCTGAAGGACAGGCTAGCACAGATACGCAGTATTTT. It specifies CASSPEGQASTDTQYF. This chain uses TRBV5-6 with TRBJ2-3; 7 bases fit TRBD1. The CDR3 length is 16 residues. Germline lookup yields CDR1 SGHDT and CDR2 YYEEEE. V trimming: 4 bases; J trimming: 0 bases; junction bases outside the gene matches: 8.

The chain links TRBV5-1 to TRBJ1-2; no clear D gene. Germline V gene lookup returns CDR1 SGHRS and CDR2 YFSETQ. The CDR3 has 12 residues. Trimming removed 2 bases at V and 4 bases at J, with 6 bases between. For the CDR3, the DNA is TGCGCCAGCAGCTTCGAGCGCTATGGCTACACCTTC. It translates to CASSFERYGYTF.

This chain joins TRBV5-1 and TRBJ1-2, with D tentatively TRBD1 (5 bases). This CDR3 comprises 12 residues. V lost 4 bases, J lost 6 bases, and 10 bases lay in between. Germline lookup yields CDR1 SGHRS and CDR2 YFSETQ. The CDR3: CASSPGGDGYTF. The CDR3 coding sequence is TGCGCCAGCAGCCCGGGGGGGGATGGCTACACCTTC. Based on the CDR3 plus reference TRBV5-1 and TRBJ1-2, the full variable domain is KAGVTQTPRYLIKTRGQQVTLSCSPISGHRSVSWYQQTPGQGLQFLFEYFSETQRNKGNFPGRFSGRQFSNSRSEMNVSTLELGDSALYLCASSPGGDGYTFGSGTRLTVV.

This clone was recorded a few times. The V call is TRBV7-9, the J call TRBJ2-1; TRBD2 aligns across 7 bases. The J segment lost 0 bases and the V segment lost 10 bases, leaving 6 bases of the junction unmatched. Germline loops: CDR1 SEHNR, CDR2 FQNEAQ (reference sequence). The CDR3 contains 14 residues. CDR3 nucleotide sequence: TGTGCCATCCCGGGGAGGGGCTCCTACAATGAGCAGTTCTTC. Its protein is CAIPGRGSYNEQFF.

The J gene is TRBJ1-1, the V gene TRBV6-2 or TRBV6-3; D remains ambiguous. Germline V lookup: CDR1 MNHEY, CDR2 SVGEGT. Between the trimmed V and J ends, which lost 6 bases and 0 bases, there was a span of 8 bases. The CDR3 totals 13 residues. The CDR3 spells CASSTPVNTEAFF. CDR3 in DNA: TGTGCCAGCAGCACTCCCGTGAACACTGAAGCTTTCTTT.

The V call is TRBV5-4, the J call TRBJ1-1; maybe TRBD1 (5 bases). Germline V gene sequence: CDR1 SGHNT, CDR2 YYREEE (reference sequence). CDR3 length: 15 residues. Trimming stripped 3 bases from V and 10 bases from J, with 22 bases between. CDR3 protein: CASSSAGQDDTGAFF. The CDR3 coding sequence is TGTGCCAGCAGCTCTGCCGGGCAGGACGACACAGGAGCTTTCTTT.

V is TRBV11-3 and J is TRBJ2-2; 8 bases are shared with TRBD2. The ends lost 4 bases at V and 5 bases at J; junction bases unmatched: 6. The CDR3 is 15 amino acids. Germline V gene data show CDR1 as SGHNT and CDR2 as YENEEA. The CDR3 sequence: CASSSAAGGTGELFF. The CDR3 DNA is TGTGCCAGCAGCTCGGCGGCGGGGGGAACCGGGGAGCTGTTTTTT. The full variable domain, rest sourced from reference TRBV11-3 and TRBJ2-2, is EAGVVQSPRYKIIEKKQPVAFWCNPISGHNTLYWYLQNLGQGPELLIRYENEEAVDDSQLPKDRFSAERLKGVDSTLKIQPAELGDSAVYLCASSSAAGGTGELFFGEGSRLTVL.

The chain employs TRBV19 and TRBJ2-7, with a tentative D call TRBD2 (6 bases). CDR3 length: 15 residues. The germline V gene has CDR1 LNHDA and CDR2 SQIVND (reference sequence). V lost 7 bases and J lost 0, with 16 bases in between. CDR3 coding DNA: TGTGCCAGTACCCAGGACGGAGGGCTCTCCTACGAGCAGTACTTC. Translation: CASTQDGGLSYEQYF. Combining the CDR3 with reference TRBV19 and TRBJ2-7 gives the whole variable domain DGGITQSPKYLFRKEGQNVTLSCEQNLNHDAMYWYRQDPGQGLRLIYYSQIVNDFQKGDIAEGYSVSREKKESFPLTVTSAQKNPTAFYLCASTQDGGLSYEQYFGPGTRLTVT.